The 24 T cell receptor beta chains given below trace back to one sample, sequenced in a study of blood T cell repertoires in COVID-19. Only in-frame clones appear in the TCRdb table, and some are missing; sequencing was by immunoSEQ multiplex PCR. Of under 550,000 clones listed, about 87% are singletons. The sequenced sample consisted of peripheral blood. The receptors come from a man aged 18-30 years with COVID-19, enrolled during active disease.

The chain combines TRBV19 with TRBJ2-5; D perhaps matches TRBD1 (6 bases). This CDR3 contains 15 residues. Trimming pared 8 bases from V and 2 bases from J, leaving 18 bases between. Germline V gene data show CDR1 as LNHDA and CDR2 as SQIVND (reference sequence). This chain's CDR3 is CASLPTGTSQETQYF. In nucleotides, the CDR3 is TGTGCCAGTTTGCCCACAGGGACCTCACAAGAGACCCAGTACTTC.

This clone was recorded a few times. This chain uses TRBV6-6 with TRBJ1-5; D is undetermined. The CDR3 spans 16 residues. The germline V and J ends were trimmed by 9 bases and 0 bases, with 18 bases remaining between them. CDR1 is MNHNY and CDR2 is SVGAGI in the germline V gene (reference sequence). CDR3 protein: CASGLRHSYSNQPQHF. The CDR3 DNA follows: TGTGCCAGTGGGTTGCGACACAGTTATAGCAATCAGCCCCAGCATTTT.

The genes are TRBV12-3 or TRBV12-4 and TRBJ2-5; D unresolved. With 2 bases removed from V and 4 bases from J, the gap between germline ends came to 8 bases. CDR3 size: 13 residues. The DNA for the CDR3 is TGTGCCAGCAGTTTACTGTCAGGAGAGACCCAGTACTTC. Protein sequence: CASSLLSGETQYF.

This chain uses TRBV6-1 with TRBJ2-3, with 7 positions matching TRBD2. Per the germline V gene, CDR1 is MNHNS and CDR2 is SASEGT. This CDR3 region has 15 residues. Unmatched junction bases numbered 3, after V lost 3 bases and J lost 0 bases. CDR3 in amino acids: CASSEKRGSTDTQYF. CDR3 nucleotides: TGTGCCAGCAGTGAGAAGCGGGGAAGCACAGATACGCAGTATTTT.

The chain carries TRBV2 and TRBJ2-1; D perhaps matches TRBD1 (6 bases). From germline, CDR1 is SNHLY and CDR2 FYNNEI. Trimming shortened V by 4 bases and J by 10 bases, and 8 bases separated the two germline ends. The CDR3 spans 11 residues. CDR3 coding DNA: TGTGCCAGCAGTGCCCAGGGGGAGCAGTTCTTC. It translates to CASSAQGEQFF.

The V call is TRBV6-1, the J call TRBJ2-3; TRBD1 might be the D (5 bases). V lost 2 bases to trimming and J lost 14 bases, with 14 bases between them. This CDR3 region has 12 residues. Looked up from germline, CDR1 is MNHNS and CDR2 is SASEGT. The CDR3 here is CASSENQLRGYF. CDR3 DNA sequence: TGTGCCAGCAGTGAAAATCAGCTAAGGGGGTATTTT.

CDR3 sequence: CASSIPGGSEVSYTF. In DNA form, the CDR3 reads TGTGCCAGTAGCATCCCAGGGGGCAGTGAAGTAAGCTACACCTTC. The chain uses TRBV19 and TRBJ1-2, with 8 bases that match TRBD1. The CDR3 covers 15 residues. V trimming: 6 bases; J trimming: 9 bases; junction bases outside the gene matches: 15. The germline V gene encodes CDR1 LNHDA and CDR2 SQIVND (reference sequence). The entire variable domain, with the rest obtained from reference TRBV19 and TRBJ1-2, is as follows: DGGITQSPKYLFRKEGQNVTLSCEQNLNHDAMYWYRQDPGQGLRLIYYSQIVNDFQKGDIAEGYSVSREKKESFPLTVTSAQKNPTAFYLCASSIPGGSEVSYTFGSGTRLTVV.

The chain links TRBV5-1 to TRBJ1-1; 9 bases fit TRBD1. V trimming: 3 bases; J trimming: 7 bases; junction bases outside the gene matches: 13. This CDR3 is 16 amino acids long. CDR1 is SGHRS, CDR2 YFSETQ, per germline. CDR3 coding DNA: TGCGCCAGCAGCTCGTCGACTCCGGGACAGGGTCATGAAGCTTTCTTT. Its protein is CASSSSTPGQGHEAFF.

The CDR3 loop reads CAWSVPGDNTGELFF. The CDR3 nucleotides are TGTGCCTGGAGTGTGCCGGGGGACAACACCGGGGAGCTGTTTTTT. The chain recombines TRBV30 with TRBJ2-2; tentatively, D is TRBD2 (6 bases). Per the germline V gene, CDR1 is GTSNPN and CDR2 is SVGIG (reference sequence). CDR3 size: 15 residues. V was pared by 0 bases and J by 2 bases, with 10 bases between.

Note on this clone: The same CDR3 can be traced to other DNA sequences in this sample. The V and J genes are TRBV7-3 and TRBJ2-3; the D gene is possibly TRBD1 (6 bases). The germline V and J ends were trimmed by 2 bases and 1 base, with 7 bases remaining between them. Germline CDR1 SGHTA, CDR2 FQGTGA. The CDR3 covers 14 residues. CDR3 residues: CASSLAGGTDTQYF. CDR3 nucleotides: TGTGCCAGCAGCTTAGCAGGGGGCACAGATACGCAGTATTTT.

This chain connects TRBV7-9 to TRBJ1-2, with D maybe TRBD1 (5 bases). Trimming cost V 8 bases and J 5 bases, with 15 bases left between them. The CDR3 runs to 13 residues. CDR1 SEHNR and CDR2 FQNEAQ come from the germline V gene (reference sequence). CDR3 region: CASGTGQWYGYTF. DNA for the CDR3: TGTGCCAGCGGAACAGGCCAGTGGTATGGCTACACCTTC. Using reference TRBV7-9 and TRBJ1-2 for the parts outside the CDR3, the full variable domain is DTGVSQNPRHKITKRGQNVTFRCDPISEHNRLYWYRQTLGQGPEFLTYFQNEAQLEKSRLLSDRFSAERPKGSFSTLEIQRTEQGDSAMYLCASGTGQWYGYTFGSGTRLTVV.

The chain links TRBV5-4 to TRBJ2-7; D may be TRBD1 (6 bases). Germline V CDR1 and CDR2: SGHNT, YYREEE (reference sequence). The CDR3 is 12 residues long. V shed 4 bases and J shed 4 bases, with 9 bases lying between them. The CDR3 DNA sequence: TGTGCCAGCAGCAAACAGGGATACGAGCAGTACTTC. Translating gives CASSKQGYEQYF. Full variable domain (remainder filled in from reference TRBV5-4 and TRBJ2-7): ETGVTQSPTHLIKTRGQQVTLRCSSQSGHNTVSWYQQALGQGPQFIFQYYREEENGRGNFPPRFSGLQFPNYSSELNVNALELDDSALYLCASSKQGYEQYFGPGTRLTVT.

This chain connects TRBV5-5 to TRBJ2-3; 8 bases are a match to TRBD2. Germline V CDR1 and CDR2: SGHKS, YYEKEE (reference sequence). CDR3 length equals 16 residues. After removal of 0 bases from V and 1 base from J, the junction contained 4 bases not matched to a gene. This CDR3 is CASSLGLARGTDTQYF. For the CDR3, the DNA is TGTGCCAGCAGCTTGGGACTAGCGCGGGGCACAGATACGCAGTATTTT. The full variable domain, rest sourced from reference TRBV5-5 and TRBJ2-3, is DAGVTQSPTHLIKTRGQQVTLRCSPISGHKSVSWYQQVLGQGPQFIFQYYEKEERGRGNFPDRFSARQFPNYSSELNVNALLLGDSALYLCASSLGLARGTDTQYFGPGTRLTVL.

The genes are TRBV5-4 and TRBJ2-1, with D maybe TRBD2 (6 bases). CDR1 and CDR2 (germline): SGHNT, YYREEE (reference sequence). CDR3 length: 14 residues. V lost 4 bases to trimming and J lost 10 bases, with 18 bases between them. In DNA form, the CDR3 reads TGTGCCAGCAGCCCGACCACCTTAGGAGGGGAGCAGTTCTTC. Residues: CASSPTTLGGEQFF.

The DNA for the CDR3 is TGTGCTTCGACCAGGGGGGCAGATACGCAGTATTTT. Residues: CASTRGADTQYF. This rearrangement joins TRBV2 to TRBJ2-3; weak D call: TRBD1 (7 bases). From germline, CDR1 is SNHLY and CDR2 FYNNEI. This CDR3 contains 12 residues. Full variable domain (remainder filled in from reference TRBV2 and TRBJ2-3): EPEVTQTPSHQVTQMGQEVILRCVPISNHLYFYWYRQILGQKVEFLVSFYNNEISEKSEIFDDQFSVERPDGSNFTLKIRSTKLEDSAMYFCASTRGADTQYFGPGTRLTVL.

This sequence joins TRBV6-5 and TRBJ2-7, with D possibly being TRBD1 (6 bases). Germline-derived CDR1 and CDR2 are MNHEY and SVGAGI. The CDR3 runs to 13 residues. Trimming took 6 bases from V and 5 from J, leaving 14 bases between them. The CDR3 reads CASRDRTLDEQYF. CDR3 nucleotides: TGTGCCAGCAGAGACAGGACCCTCGACGAGCAGTACTTC.

V usage is TRBV6-5 and J usage is TRBJ2-5; TRBD1 aligns across 9 bases. The CDR3 is 14 amino acids. Germline V lookup: CDR1 MNHEY, CDR2 SVGAGI. Trimming at V came to 6 bases and at J to 5 bases, leaving 7 bases not matched to a gene. CDR3 protein: CASSLQGAQETQYF. For the CDR3, the DNA is TGTGCCAGCAGCTTACAGGGGGCACAGGAGACCCAGTACTTC.

This rearrangement joins TRBV5-4 to TRBJ2-1; 13 bases map to TRBD2. The CDR3 runs to 17 residues. Germline V gene lookup returns CDR1 SGHNT and CDR2 YYREEE (reference sequence). V lost 0 bases, J lost 9 bases, and 9 bases stayed unmatched. The DNA of the CDR3 is TGTGCCAGCAGCTTGGGGGGAACTAGCGGGAGGGACGCTGAGCAGTTCTTC. Translated, it gives CASSLGGTSGRDAEQFF.

This clone was recorded only once. The gene calls are TRBV27 and TRBJ1-5; 10 positions match TRBD1. Germline values: CDR1 MNHEY, CDR2 SMNVEV (reference sequence). The CDR3 has 16 amino acids. The trim removed 5 bases at V and 6 bases at J, leaving 10 bases unmatched. CDR3 region: CASSKGRRTGGQPQHF. The CDR3 DNA is TGTGCCAGCAGTAAAGGGAGACGGACAGGGGGTCAGCCCCAGCATTTT.

The gene calls are TRBV20-1 and TRBJ1-4, with no clear D. Germline CDR1 reads DFQATT; CDR2 reads SNEGSKA (reference sequence). The ends were cut back, 3 bases at V and 11 bases at J, with 22 bases in the middle. The CDR3 loop spans 15 amino acids. Here the CDR3 DNA reads TGCAGTGCTAGTAAGAGCCCAGAGACGGGTTGGAAACTGTTTTTT. Its protein is CSASKSPETGWKLFF.

The chain has TRBV19 and TRBJ2-3; 13 bases agree with TRBD2. The V gene's germline CDR1 is LNHDA and CDR2 SQIVND (reference sequence). The CDR3 spans 15 residues. V trimming: 7 bases; J trimming: 5 bases; junction bases outside the gene matches: 6. As DNA, the CDR3 is TGTGCCAGTACCCAACTAGCGGGGGGGCAAGATACGCAGTATTTT. This codes for CASTQLAGGQDTQYF.

V gene TRBV6-5 combines with J gene TRBJ2-1; D gene unclear. The V gene lost 0 bases and the J gene lost 7 bases, with 10 bases spanning the gap. The germline V gene has CDR1 MNHEY and CDR2 SVGAGI. The CDR3 is 14 amino acids. For the CDR3, the DNA is TGTGCCAGCAGTTACTCGGCGACATCGAATGAGCAGTTCTTC. Translating gives CASSYSATSNEQFF.

The rearrangement links TRBV11-3 to TRBJ2-3; 10 bases map to TRBD1. The CDR3 covers 15 residues. Germline CDR1 SGHNT, CDR2 YENEEA. V lost 3 bases to trimming and J lost 3 bases; unmatched junction nucleotides: 3. CDR3 nucleotide sequence: TGTGCCAGCAGCTTCCCGGACAGGGGGACAGATACGCAGTATTTT. It is translated as CASSFPDRGTDTQYF.

The chain has TRBV29-1 and TRBJ2-1, with TRBD2 identical over 7 bases. This CDR3 has 15 residues. J gave up 7 bases and V 4 bases, and 13 bases lay outside the gene matches. Germline CDR1 reads SQVTM; CDR2 reads ANQGSEA. CDR3 DNA sequence: TGCAGCGTTGGGGAGGTCCCTGGGCGGGGGAATGAGCAGTTCTTC. It encodes CSVGEVPGRGNEQFF.